This is a list of T cell receptor beta chains from one sample in a study of OX40 agonist ivuxolimab in advanced cancers. TCRdb's copy holds only in-frame clones and misses some; the assay was immunoSEQ multiplex PCR. The sample shows about 79,000 clones, about 84% of them seen only once. Sample: CD4+ or CD8+ T cells sorted from blood, taken in a trial of the OX40 agonist ivuxolimab. Every receptor here comes from an adult with an advanced solid tumor such as melanoma, head and neck, liver or kidney cancer. Both conserved end residues are part of each CDR3. A D gene is named only where the DNA matches it firmly. Only some rows state a clone size, as once, few, many or a class for expanded clones.

TRBV5-1	NA	TRBJ2-7	TRBD1	TGCGCCAGCAGCCGGACAGGGGGTTCCTACGAGCAGTACTTC	CASSRTGGSYEQYF
TRBV6-1	NA	TRBJ2-7	NA	TGTGCCAGCAGAGAAACCAAGGACCCAAGCGAGCAGTACTTC	CASRETKDPSEQYF
TRBV7-8	NA	TRBJ1-2	TRBD1	TGTGCCAGCAGCTTAGTCATGGGAGGGGGCAACTATGGCTACACCTTC	CASSLVMGGGNYGYTF
TRBV13	NA	TRBJ2-7	NA	TGTGCCAGCAGCTTAGAAGTCCCGGGGTCACCCTCCTACGAGCAGTACTTC	CASSLEVPGSPSYEQYF
TRBV4-2	once	TRBJ2-7	NA	TGTGCCAGCAGCCAAGAGTGGGAGGCTACCTACGAGCAGTACTTC	CASSQEWEATYEQYF
TRBV5-1	NA	TRBJ2-3	NA	TGCGCCAGCAGCTTGATAGCGACTAGCACAGATACGCAGTATTTT	CASSLIATSTDTQYF
TRBV5-6	NA	TRBJ1-1	NA	TGTGCCAGCAGCCTCGGGCCCGGGACTGAAGCTTTCTTT	CASSLGPGTEAFF
TRBV18	NA	TRBJ2-1	NA	TGTGCCAGCTCACCACCGGTGGGTACGAGCTCCTACAATGAGCAGTTCTTC	CASSPPVGTSSYNEQFF
TRBV5-6	NA	TRBJ2-2	NA	TGTGCCAGCAGCTTGGGGCCCCGGGGAGGGGGCGAGAACACCGGGGAGCTGTTTTTT	CASSLGPRGGGENTGELFF
TRBV2	NA	TRBJ1-4	TRBD1	TGTGCCAGCAGTGATCTGACAGGGGAGGAAAAACTGTTTTTT	CASSDLTGEEKLFF
TRBV10-3	NA	TRBJ1-1	TRBD1	TGTGCCATCAGTGAGTCCCCGACAGGGGCCGAGACTGAAGCTTTCTTT	CAISESPTGAETEAFF
TRBV30	NA	TRBJ2-5	NA	TGTGCCTGGGTCCTCTCTGTGGGGACACAAGAGACCCAGTACTTC	CAWVLSVGTQETQYF
TRBV6-1	NA	TRBJ1-2	NA	TGTGCCAGCAGTGGGGGGGTCTGGGGCTACACCTTC	CASSGGVWGYTF
TRBV5-1	few	TRBJ2-2	NA	TGCGCCAGCAGCTTGACTAGCATAGACACCGGGGAGCTGTTTTTT	CASSLTSIDTGELFF
TRBV29-1	NA	TRBJ1-2	NA	TGCAGCGTCCGGACAGATTTCTATGGCTACACCTTC	CSVRTDFYGYTF
TRBV4-3	few	TRBJ2-3	TRBD1	TGCGCCAGCAGCCAATCTCAGGTGACAGGGGATACGCAGTATTTT	CASSQSQVTGDTQYF
TRBV2	NA	TRBJ2-5	TRBD2	TGTGCCAGCAGGCCTAGGACTAGCGGGGGGAATCAAGAGACCCAGTACTTC	CASRPRTSGGNQETQYF
TRBV19	NA	TRBJ1-2	NA	TGTGCCAGCAGGCGGGACATCCAGAATGGCTACACCTTC	CASRRDIQNGYTF
TRBV18	once	TRBJ1-3	NA	TGTGCCAGCTCACCGAGAGGGGAATCTGGAAACACCATATATTTT	CASSPRGESGNTIYF
TRBV7-2	NA	TRBJ2-7	NA	TGTGCCAGCAGCTTAGGAGGGGGGGCGGTGTACGAGCAGTACTTC	CASSLGGGAVYEQYF
TRBV6-5	NA	TRBJ1-1	TRBD1	TGTGCCAGCAGCCCGGGACAGACGAACACTGAAGCTTTCTTT	CASSPGQTNTEAFF
TRBV5-1	NA	TRBJ2-2	NA	TGCGCCAGCAGCTTGGTTGGCGGGGCGAACACCGGGGAGCTGTTTTTT	CASSLVGGANTGELFF
TRBV7-2	once	TRBJ2-7	TRBD1	TGTGCCAGCAGCTTGCAAGGACAGGGTCAAACCTACGAGCAGTACTTC	CASSLQGQGQTYEQYF
TRBV19	NA	TRBJ2-7	NA	TGTGCCAGTAGTATGTGGGGGCGGAACTCCTACGAGCAGTACTTC	CASSMWGRNSYEQYF
TRBV7-9	NA	TRBJ2-2	TRBD2	TGTGCCAGCAGCGAGACAACTAGCGGGCCTTACACCGGGGAGCTGTTTTTT	CASSETTSGPYTGELFF
TRBV6-5	NA	TRBJ2-2	NA	TGTGCCAGCAGTTACAAGGTCCAGGGGACCACCGGGGAGCTGTTTTTT	CASSYKVQGTTGELFF
TRBV19	NA	TRBJ1-1	NA	TGTGCCAGCAGCTTCGAGGGAGTGACTGAAGCTTTCTTT	CASSFEGVTEAFF
TRBV11-3	NA	TRBJ2-1	NA	TGTGCCAGCAGCTATCAGGTGACACAGTACAATGAGCAGTTCTTC	CASSYQVTQYNEQFF
TRBV7-9	few	TRBJ1-2	TRBD1	TGTGCCAGCAGCGCAACGACAGGGGTCGGTGACTATGGCTACACCTTC	CASSATTGVGDYGYTF
TRBV6-5	NA	TRBJ2-3	TRBD2	TGTGCCAGCCAGACTAGCGGGGGTAGCACAGATACGCAGTATTTT	CASQTSGGSTDTQYF
TRBV5-6	NA	TRBJ1-2	NA	TGTGCCAGCAGCGTATCGTCTAACTATGGCTACACCTTC	CASSVSSNYGYTF
TRBV9	NA	TRBJ2-2	NA	TGTGCCAGCAGCGTATTATCCCGGACTGTCAACACCGGGGAGCTGTTTTTT	CASSVLSRTVNTGELFF
TRBV5-6	NA	TRBJ2-5	NA	TGTGCCAGCAGCTTGGCCGGGGACTCCAGGGGGGAGACCCAGTACTTC	CASSLAGDSRGETQYF
TRBV2	NA	TRBJ1-5	NA	TGTGCCAGCAGTGAAAGGACAGGCAATCAGCCCCAGCATTTT	CASSERTGNQPQHF
TRBV15	once	TRBJ2-1	NA	TGTGCCACCAGCAGAGATCTTAGGGCTAGCCCCTACAATGAGCAGTTCTTC	CATSRDLRASPYNEQFF
TRBV7-9	NA	TRBJ2-3	NA	TGTGCCGATAACTCGACTCCCACAGATACGCAGTATTTT	CADNSTPTDTQYF
TRBV15	NA	TRBJ1-1	NA	TGTGCCACCAGCACCCGGACAGTGAACACTGAAGCTTTCTTT	CATSTRTVNTEAFF
TRBV7-2	NA	TRBJ2-2	NA	TGTGCCAGCAGCCCCGGGGGTTTCACCGGGGAGCTGTTTTTT	CASSPGGFTGELFF
TRBV7-9	once	TRBJ2-3	NA	TGTGCCAGCAGCTCACCGGACGGATCCACAGATACGCAGTATTTT	CASSSPDGSTDTQYF
TRBV5-1	NA	TRBJ2-2	NA	TGCGCCAGCAGCTTGGGGACGGGGTCGAACACCGGGGAGCTGTTTTTT	CASSLGTGSNTGELFF
TRBV5-4	NA	TRBJ2-4	TRBD1	TGTGCCAGCAGCCAAGCGGACAGGGGACGGGGGTACTTC	CASSQADRGRGYF
TRBV2	NA	TRBJ1-4	NA	TGTGCCAGCAGCTTTCAGACGTACGCCGAAAAACTGTTTTTT	CASSFQTYAEKLFF
TRBV7-3	NA	TRBJ2-3	NA	TGTGCCAGCAGCTTAAGGGGGGCAGATACGCAGTATTTT	CASSLRGADTQYF
TRBV27	NA	TRBJ1-4	NA	TGTGCCAGCAGTTTAAAACCCCTCGGTGAAAAACTGTTTTTT	CASSLKPLGEKLFF
TRBV6-1	NA	TRBJ1-2	NA	TGTGCCAGCAGTATAAACGGGGCCACCTTCTTC	CASSINGATFF
TRBV6-5	NA	TRBJ1-1	TRBD1	TGTGCCAGCAGGGGACAGGGGGCTAACACTGAAGCTTTCTTT	CASRGQGANTEAFF
TRBV29-1	NA	TRBJ1-4	NA	TGCAGCGTTGGTAGGACCCGAGAAAAACTGTTTTTT	CSVGRTREKLFF
TRBV11-2	once	TRBJ2-3	TRBD2	TGTGCCAGCAGCCGATGGGGGACTAGCGGCACAGATACGCAGTATTTT	CASSRWGTSGTDTQYF
TRBV6-6	NA	TRBJ2-7	NA	TGTGCCAGCAGTTCCACCGGGGATAGCAGCTACGAGCAGTACTTC	CASSSTGDSSYEQYF
TRBV18	NA	TRBJ1-1	NA	TGTGCCAGCTCACCAGGGGAGAACACTGAAGCTTTCTTT	CASSPGENTEAFF